Below, 10 T cell receptor beta chains from the same sample are listed, as sequenced in a study of regulatory T cells in long-lasting Graves disease. Sample time point: persistent/refractory GD, antithyroid drugs over 5 years with positive TRAb. PBMC-derived RNA was used for the TCR library. Researchers made TCR beta libraries by using iRepertoire HTBI primers and running Arm-PCR on CDR3 regions. MiXCR, run by TCRdb on the multiplex PCR reads, gives a single entry per CDR3 protein. The sample has a few hundred thousand distinct CDR3 sequences, approximately 20% seen once. Sample: peripheral blood mononuclear cells (PBMCs), taken when the disease was refractory, from a patient treated with antithyroid drugs. Source of these receptors: a female donor with Graves disease.

This clonotype has ten or more counts. The chain combines TRBV12-3 or TRBV12-4 with TRBJ1-3; D is unclear. This CDR3 has 14 amino acids. V was cut by 3 bases and J by 6 bases, with 12 bases left in between. CDR3 sequence reads: CASSLSRSENTIYF. In DNA, the CDR3 is TGTGCCAGCAGTTTGTCCAGGTCGGAAAACACCATATATTTT.

About this clonotype itself: This may be a read error: a much more frequent sequence differs by one nucleotide. The rearrangement links TRBV6-2 or TRBV6-3 to TRBJ1-2; tentatively, D is TRBD1 (6 bases). Trimming removed 5 bases at V and 6 bases at J, with 13 bases between. The germline gives CDR1 MNHEY, CDR2 SVGEGT. The CDR3 spans 13 residues. The DNA of the CDR3 is TGTGCCAGCAGTCAGACAGGCCCCCATGGCTACACCTTC. This encodes CASSQTGPHGYTF.

This clonotype showed up many times. The genes are TRBV27 and TRBJ2-7; no clear D. This CDR3 spans 13 amino acids. The germline V gene has CDR1 MNHEY and CDR2 SMNVEV (reference sequence). The V gene lost 6 bases and the J gene lost 2 bases, with 11 bases spanning the gap. CDR3: CASSSLGPYEQYF. The CDR3 DNA sequence: TGTGCCAGCAGCTCCCTAGGTCCCTACGAGCAGTACTTC.

The chain uses TRBV6-2 or TRBV6-3 and TRBJ2-5; possibly TRBD1 for D (6 bases). Trimming removed 11 bases from V and 0 bases from J, with 16 bases in between. The length of the CDR3 is 14 residues. CDR1 and CDR2 (germline): MNHEY, SVGEGT. Here the CDR3 reads CAGMSTGYQETQYF. DNA for the CDR3: TGTGCCGGCATGTCAACAGGGTACCAAGAGACCCAGTACTTC.

This clonotype has a count of ten or more. The chain joins TRBV6-1 to TRBJ2-2; possibly TRBD2 for D (5 bases). The CDR3 consists of 14 residues. V lost 10 bases and J 0 bases, leaving 12 bases between the germline ends. Germline CDR1 reads MNHNS; CDR2 reads SASEGT. In DNA, the CDR3 is TGTGCCACGGTAGCGAATACGAACACCGGGGAGCTGTTTTTT. Its protein is CATVANTNTGELFF.

This clonotype showed up just a few times. The rearrangement uses TRBV18 and TRBJ1-1, with D hard to call. CDR1 KGHSH and CDR2 LQKENI come from the germline V gene. The CDR3 runs 16 residues. Trimming removed 9 bases at V and 0 bases at J, with 20 bases between. The DNA for the CDR3 is TGTGCCAGTCAAACCGACTTCAGCTACATGAACACTGAAGCTTTCTTT. Translating it yields CASQTDFSYMNTEAFF. The full variable domain, rest sourced from reference TRBV18 and TRBJ1-1, is NAGVMQNPRHLVRRRGQEARLRCSPMKGHSHVYWYRQLPEEGLKFMVYLQKENIIDESGMPKERFSAEFPKEGPSILRIQQVVRGDSAAYFCASQTDFSYMNTEAFFGQGTRLTVV.

Here the CDR3 reads CASSMTTSGSSEQYF. CDR3 in DNA: TGTGCCAGTAGTATGACGACTAGCGGGAGTAGCGAGCAGTACTTC. The chain uses TRBV19 and TRBJ2-7; 12 bases line up with TRBD2. Looked up from germline, CDR1 is LNHDA and CDR2 is SQIVND (reference sequence). This CDR3 comprises 15 residues. J gave up 6 bases and V 3 bases, and 6 bases lay outside the gene matches.

The chain employs TRBV20-1 and TRBJ2-3, with a tentative D call TRBD1 (6 bases). The CDR3 is 16 amino acids. In germline, CDR1 is DFQATT, CDR2 SNEGSKA (reference sequence). V lost 5 bases and J lost 0, with 18 bases in between. This chain's CDR3 is CSAGGGRETSTDTQYF. The CDR3 DNA reads as TGCAGTGCTGGGGGCGGCCGGGAAACTAGCACAGATACGCAGTATTTT.

This chain connects TRBV30 to TRBJ2-7; maybe TRBD2 (6 bases). V lost 3 bases, J lost 2 bases, and 14 bases lay in between. The germline V gene encodes CDR1 GTSNPN and CDR2 SVGIG (reference sequence). CDR3 length equals 14 residues. CDR3 DNA: TGTGCCTGGAGCGGCGGGACTGGGCCCTACGAGCAGTACTTC. The encoded protein is CAWSGGTGPYEQYF.

There are many counts of this clonotype. V and J are TRBV7-2 and TRBJ1-2; D possibly corresponds to TRBD1 (6 bases). V dropped 1 base and J dropped 4 bases, with 16 bases sitting between them. Looked up from germline, CDR1 is SGHTA and CDR2 is FQGNSA. This CDR3 comprises 16 residues. CDR3 loop: CASSLVDSPPSYGYTF. The CDR3 nucleotides read TGTGCCAGCAGCTTAGTGGACAGCCCGCCCAGCTATGGCTACACCTTC.